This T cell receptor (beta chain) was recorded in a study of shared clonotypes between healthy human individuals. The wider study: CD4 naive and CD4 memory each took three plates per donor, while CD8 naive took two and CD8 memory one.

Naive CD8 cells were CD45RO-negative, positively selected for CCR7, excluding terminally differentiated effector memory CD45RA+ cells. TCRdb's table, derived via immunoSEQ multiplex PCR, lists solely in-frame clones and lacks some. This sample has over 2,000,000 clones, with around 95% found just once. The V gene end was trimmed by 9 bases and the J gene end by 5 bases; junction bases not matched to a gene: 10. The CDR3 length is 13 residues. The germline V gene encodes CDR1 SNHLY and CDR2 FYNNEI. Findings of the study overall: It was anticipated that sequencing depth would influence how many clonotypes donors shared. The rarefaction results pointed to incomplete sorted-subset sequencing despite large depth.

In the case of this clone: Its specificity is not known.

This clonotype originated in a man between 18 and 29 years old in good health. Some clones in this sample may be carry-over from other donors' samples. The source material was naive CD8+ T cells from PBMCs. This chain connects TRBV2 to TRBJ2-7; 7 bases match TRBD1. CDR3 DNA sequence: TGTGCCAGGAAGGGGACAGTGAGACACGAGCAGTACTTC. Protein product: CARKGTVRHEQYF. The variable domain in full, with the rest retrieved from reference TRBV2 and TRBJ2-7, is EPEVTQTPSHQVTQMGQEVILRCVPISNHLYFYWYRQILGQKVEFLVSFYNNEISEKSEIFDDQFSVERPDGSNFTLKIRSTKLEDSAMYFCARKGTVRHEQYFGPGTRLTVT.